A single T cell receptor (beta chain) is shown here with its context. These data are taken from a study of tumor-infiltrating lymphocytes in localized non-small cell lung cancer. Data came from immunoSEQ multiplex PCR; TCRdb stores just in-frame clones and leaves some out. Among some 17,000 clones listed, around 79% were seen once. This clonotype was sampled from a human donor with non-small cell lung cancer. Source material: lung tumor tissue.

CDR3 bases: TGCGCCAGCAGCCAAGATCTGAGACAGCCCCAGCATTTT. Its translation is CASSQDLRQPQHF. This chain links TRBV4-3 with TRBJ1-5, with unresolved D. This CDR3 has 13 residues. Germline CDR1 and CDR2: LGHNA and YSLEER. The V gene lost 0 bases and the J gene lost 7 bases, with 7 bases spanning the gap.